The 8 T cell receptor beta chains below were found in one sample sequenced in a study of CD8 T cells in ankylosing spondylitis. TCRdb itself ran the 5' RACE reads through MiXCR, one entry per CDR3 protein. Seen here are 180,000 or so distinct CDR3 sequences, roughly 11% observed once, and the top ten hold approximately 32%. The source material was blood, either unsorted or a sorted T cell fraction (not recorded which). These receptors originate from a male donor with ankylosing spondylitis or in good health (not recorded which).

This clonotype was counted many times. The chain links TRBV6-5 to TRBJ1-3; D is undetermined. The germline CDR1 and CDR2 sequences are MNHEY and SVGAGI. V shed 3 bases and J shed 3 bases, with 12 bases lying between them. The CDR3 extends over 15 amino acids. DNA for the CDR3: TGTGCCAGCAGTTATCGGGTGGAAGTTGGAAACACCATATATTTT. Translated: CASSYRVEVGNTIYF.

This clonotype came up many times. This chain uses TRBV12-3 or TRBV12-4 with TRBJ2-1; tentative D call: TRBD2 (6 bases). The CDR3 is 14 residues long. Trimming removed 3 bases at V and 9 bases at J, with 15 bases between. CDR3 bases: TGTGCCAGCAGTTTTACTGGTGGGAGGAGTGAGCAGTTCTTC. Protein: CASSFTGGRSEQFF.

In this sample, this clonotype turned up many times. This sequence joins TRBV3-1 and TRBJ2-2; TRBD2 aligns across 7 bases. Germline lookup yields CDR1 LGHDT and CDR2 YNNKEL (reference sequence). Trimming at V came to 7 bases and at J to 2 bases, leaving 4 bases not matched to a gene. The CDR3 sequence is 14 residues long. The CDR3 DNA reads TGTGCCAGCATGGAGCGGGGAAACACCGGGGAGCTGTTTTTT. Translating it yields CASMERGNTGELFF.

V and J are TRBV20-1 and TRBJ1-3; D not certain. The CDR3 has 14 residues. Trimming stripped 8 bases from V and 3 bases from J, with 17 bases between. The germline V gene has CDR1 DFQATT and CDR2 SNEGSKA (reference sequence). CDR3 bases: TGCAGTTCCCTCCTTTTGGGTGGTGGAAACACCATATATTTT. Its translation: CSSLLLGGGNTIYF.

This clonotype was counted at least ten times. The chain links TRBV5-1 to TRBJ2-7; TRBD2 is a possible D gene (6 bases). There are 16 residues in the CDR3. V was cut by 3 bases and J by 0 bases, with 16 bases left in between. Per germline, CDR1 SGHRS and CDR2 YFSETQ. The CDR3 protein is CASSSYTGGSSYEQYF. DNA for the CDR3: TGCGCCAGCAGCTCTTACACCGGGGGAAGCTCCTACGAGCAGTACTTC.

Only a few counts were recorded for this clonotype. This CDR3 is CASSYGGTGTKEYF. The CDR3, as DNA: TGTGCCAGCAGTTATGGGGGAACCGGGACGAAGGAGTACTTC. The V and J genes are TRBV6-2 or TRBV6-3 and TRBJ2-7; the D call may be TRBD1 or TRBD2 (5 bases each). The CDR3 length is 14 residues. V shed 3 bases and J shed 11 bases, with 20 bases lying between them. Germline V lookup: CDR1 MNHEY, CDR2 SVGEGT.

The chain has TRBV12-3 or TRBV12-4 and TRBJ2-1, with D uncertain. The CDR3 is 13 amino acids. V was clipped by 7 bases and J by 9 bases, with 16 bases between them. CDR3 DNA sequence: TGTGCCAGCACCGGGCAAGCGCAGTCTGAGCAGTTCTTC. Translating gives CASTGQAQSEQFF.

This clonotype was recorded at least ten times. The rearrangement uses TRBV29-1 and TRBJ1-1; no reliable D call. The CDR3 has 14 residues. Germline V gene data show CDR1 as SQVTM and CDR2 as ANQGSEA. V was shortened by 4 bases and J by 4 bases, with 16 bases between the two germline ends. The CDR3: CSVGSGGLGTEAFF. DNA for the CDR3: TGCAGCGTTGGAAGTGGAGGGTTAGGCACTGAAGCTTTCTTT.